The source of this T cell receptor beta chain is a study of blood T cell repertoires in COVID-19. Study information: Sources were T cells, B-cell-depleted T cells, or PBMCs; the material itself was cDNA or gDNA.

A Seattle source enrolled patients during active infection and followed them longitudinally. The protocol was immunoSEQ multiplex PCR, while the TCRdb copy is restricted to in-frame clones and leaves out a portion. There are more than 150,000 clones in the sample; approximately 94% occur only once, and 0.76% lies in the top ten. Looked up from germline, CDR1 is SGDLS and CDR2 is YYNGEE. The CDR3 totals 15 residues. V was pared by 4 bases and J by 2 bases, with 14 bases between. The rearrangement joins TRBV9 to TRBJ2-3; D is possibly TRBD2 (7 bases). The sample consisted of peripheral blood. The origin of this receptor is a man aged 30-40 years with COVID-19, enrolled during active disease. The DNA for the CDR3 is TGTGCCAGCAGCCCCCACGGGGGGCCCACAGATACGCAGTATTTT. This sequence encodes CASSPHGGPTDTQYF.